What follows is one T cell receptor beta chain and its context. Its target is unknown. Data came from immunoSEQ multiplex PCR; TCRdb stores just in-frame clones and leaves some out. The sample has approximately 67,000 clones, 80% to 90% seen once. The sample originates from a study of OX40 agonist ivuxolimab in advanced cancers. In the study overall: Ivuxolimab, which patients received intravenously every 2 weeks, was dosed at 0.01 to 10 mg/kg.

Whole-study results and caveats: Relative to CD4+, CD8+ T cells held more expanded clones on average. The CD4+ and CD8+ T cells in the blood had expanded clonally by week 6 at 0.1 to 3.0 mg/kg.

Source: CD4+ or CD8+ T cells sorted from blood, taken in a trial of the OX40 agonist ivuxolimab. This clonotype was obtained from an adult with an advanced solid tumor such as melanoma, head and neck, liver or kidney cancer.

CDR3: CASSPGGGDTQYF. The DNA for the CDR3 is TGCGCCAGCAGCCCGGGGGGGGGAGATACGCAGTATTTT. The V gene is TRBV5-1, the J gene TRBJ2-3; 8 bases are a match to TRBD2. CDR3 length: 13 amino acids. Per germline, CDR1 SGHRS and CDR2 YFSETQ. Unmatched junction bases numbered 3, after V lost 4 bases and J lost 5 bases.